This T cell receptor beta chain was identified in a study of shared clonotypes between healthy human individuals. The repertoire was sequenced with immunoSEQ multiplex PCR; TCRdb's copy has only in-frame clones and lacks some. The profile covers roughly 2.4 million clones, with approximately 94% appearing a single time and about 0.13% taken by the ten largest. Study results and caveats: The study found roughly 5% of naive CD4 clonotypes shared across a handful of donors. On the whole, naive subsets had larger estimated richness than memory subsets had.

With respect to this clone: The target antigen is unknown.

Both subsets, CD45RA+ naive and CD45RA-negative memory, were split from the CD4+ cells. The sequence was obtained from a man between 18 and 35 years old in good health. The source material was naive CD4+ T cells sorted from blood. Sample subset: CD45RA+ positively selected.

CDR3 sequence reads: CASSQGIGTENTEAFF. CDR3 DNA: TGTGCCAGCTCACAGGGGATTGGGACTGAGAACACTGAAGCTTTCTTT. The chain combines TRBV18 with TRBJ1-1; D possibly corresponds to TRBD1 (5 bases). Germline assignment: CDR1 KGHSH and CDR2 LQKENI. V lost 4 bases and J 1 base, leaving 16 bases between the germline ends. The CDR3 is 16 amino acids.